These 26 T cell receptor beta chains were sequenced from one sample in a study of blood T cell repertoires in COVID-19 (dated by TCRdb to between 2020 and 2021). Library prep was done by the immunoSEQ multiplex PCR assay. TCRdb stores this immuneACCESS table with in-frame sequences only. Part of the clones is absent; in the studies checked, under half of the shortfall reflects unresolved V genes, and no reason is known for the rest. For this sample there are about 140,000 clones; 86% appear just once. The biggest ten clones account for approximately 8.2% of the sample. The sample was peripheral blood. Every receptor here comes from a woman aged 60-70 years with acute or convalescent COVID-19.

The V and J genes are TRBV14 and TRBJ1-1; 7 bases line up with TRBD1. There are 20 residues in the CDR3. V trimming: 6 bases; J trimming: 2 bases; junction bases outside the gene matches: 24. CDR1 and CDR2 from the germline V gene are SGHDN and FVKESK. CDR3 sequence reads: CASSQERIRPNRGLNTEAFF. The CDR3 nucleotides read TGTGCCAGCAGTCAGGAAAGGATCCGCCCAAACAGGGGCCTCAACACTGAAGCTTTCTTT.

This chain uses TRBV14 with TRBJ2-1, with 12 bases matching TRBD2. The CDR3 spans 17 residues. CDR1 and CDR2 (germline): SGHDN, FVKESK. Trimming cost V 0 bases and J 4 bases; bases outside gene matches: 4. The DNA of the CDR3 is TGTGCCAGCAGCCAAGATCTTACTAGCGGGGGGTACAATGAGCAGTTCTTC. Its translation is CASSQDLTSGGYNEQFF.

V gene TRBV27 combines with J gene TRBJ2-7, with 7 positions matching TRBD2. The CDR3 covers 14 residues. Trimming took 3 bases from V and 3 from J; bases not matched to a gene: 5. CDR1 is MNHEY and CDR2 is SMNVEV in the germline V gene (reference sequence). The CDR3 DNA reads TGTGCCAGCAGTTTCTCTAGCGGCGGCTACGAGCAGTACTTC. Translated: CASSFSSGGYEQYF.

This sequence joins TRBV5-6 and TRBJ2-3, with 7 nucleotides matching TRBD2. CDR1 is SGHDT, CDR2 YYEEEE, per germline. J lost 6 bases, V lost 5 bases, and 15 bases had no gene match. The CDR3 spans 16 residues. The CDR3 DNA sequence: TGTGCCAGCAGACGGGGGGACCGGAGAGTGTTCGATACGCAGTATTTT. It specifies CASRRGDRRVFDTQYF.

The chain uses TRBV28 and TRBJ1-1; the D gene is possibly TRBD1 (5 bases). Germline lookup yields CDR1 MDHEN and CDR2 SYDVKM. The CDR3 extends over 13 amino acids. V was clipped by 3 bases and J by 5 bases, with 10 bases between them. CDR3 bases: TGTGCCAGCAGTTTGGGGCTGGGGACTGAAGCTTTCTTT. Protein: CASSLGLGTEAFF. Based on the CDR3 plus reference TRBV28 and TRBJ1-1, the full variable domain is DVKVTQSSRYLVKRTGEKVFLECVQDMDHENMFWYRQDPGLGLRLIYFSYDVKMKEKGDIPEGYSVSREKKERFSLILESASTNQTSMYLCASSLGLGTEAFFGQGTRLTVV.

This chain joins TRBV18 and TRBJ2-2; TRBD1 is a possible D gene (6 bases). Trimming pared 3 bases from V and 1 base from J, leaving 18 bases between. The CDR3 has 18 amino acids. The germline V gene encodes CDR1 KGHSH and CDR2 LQKENI. The CDR3 DNA is TGTGCCAGCTCACCGCTACCCCCAGGGGCGGGGAACACCGGGGAGCTGTTTTTT. Its translation is CASSPLPPGAGNTGELFF. The complete variable domain, with remaining parts taken from reference TRBV18 and TRBJ2-2, reads NAGVMQNPRHLVRRRGQEARLRCSPMKGHSHVYWYRQLPEEGLKFMVYLQKENIIDESGMPKERFSAEFPKEGPSILRIQQVVRGDSAAYFCASSPLPPGAGNTGELFFGEGSRLTVL.

The V gene is TRBV28, the J gene TRBJ1-2, with 9 bases aligning to TRBD1. Trimming took 5 bases from V and 6 from J; bases not matched to a gene: 10. Germline lookup yields CDR1 MDHEN and CDR2 SYDVKM. This CDR3 contains 15 residues. The DNA for the CDR3 is TGTGCCAGCAGTCAGCCGGGACAGGGAGGGGATGGCTACACCTTC. Its protein is CASSQPGQGGDGYTF.

The rearrangement uses TRBV6-5 and TRBJ1-5; the D is unclear. The germline gives CDR1 MNHEY, CDR2 SVGAGI. The V and J ends lost 2 bases and 6 bases respectively, with 8 bases between them. The CDR3 sequence is 13 residues long. CDR3 residues: CASSYREGQPQHF. For the CDR3, the DNA is TGTGCCAGCAGTTACAGGGAGGGTCAGCCCCAGCATTTT.

The rearrangement joins TRBV30 to TRBJ1-5; 7 bases are a match to TRBD1. Germline lookup yields CDR1 GTSNPN and CDR2 SVGIG (reference sequence). The CDR3 is 13 amino acids. J lost 5 bases, V lost 2 bases, and 3 bases had no gene match. CDR3 in amino acids: CAWSPDRDQPQHF. CDR3 nucleotides: TGTGCCTGGAGTCCCGACAGGGATCAGCCCCAGCATTTT.

V gene TRBV5-4 combines with J gene TRBJ2-3, with 8 bases lining up with TRBD1. This CDR3 spans 15 amino acids. Unmatched junction bases numbered 5, after V lost 2 bases and J lost 3 bases. Germline values: CDR1 SGHNT, CDR2 YYREEE (reference sequence). The CDR3 region is CASSLWTGITDTQYF. The DNA for the CDR3 is TGTGCCAGCAGCTTATGGACAGGGATTACAGATACGCAGTATTTT.

The rearrangement joins TRBV14 to TRBJ2-1; 10 nucleotides align to TRBD2. The J segment lost 15 bases and the V segment lost 1 base, leaving 15 bases of the junction unmatched. The germline V gene encodes CDR1 SGHDN and CDR2 FVKESK. There are 16 residues in the CDR3. The CDR3 DNA follows: TGTGCCAGCAGCCAAGTTAGCGGGGGGCACGGGGCGCGGTGGTTCTTC. It encodes CASSQVSGGHGARWFF.

This clone appeared a few times. Other DNA sequences in this specimen translate into the identical CDR3. This sequence joins TRBV14 and TRBJ1-3, with a possible D match to TRBD1 (6 bases). The germline V gene encodes CDR1 SGHDN and CDR2 FVKESK. Trimming left V 0 bases short and J 0 bases short, with 12 bases between. CDR3 length: 17 residues. In DNA form, the CDR3 reads TGTGCCAGCAGCCAAGATGGGGGCCGTTTCTCTGGAAACACCATATATTTT. This encodes CASSQDGGRFSGNTIYF. The whole variable domain, remainder taken from reference TRBV14 and TRBJ1-3, is EAGVTQFPSHSVIEKGQTVTLRCDPISGHDNLYWYRRVMGKEIKFLLHFVKESKQDESGMPNNRFLAERTGGTYSTLKVQPAELEDSGVYFCASSQDGGRFSGNTIYFGEGSWLTVV.

The rearrangement joins TRBV5-1 to TRBJ2-1, with TRBD2 identical over 7 bases. Germline CDR1 reads SGHRS; CDR2 reads YFSETQ. The CDR3 is made up of 16 amino acids. The V segment lost 0 bases and the J segment 0 bases; nucleotides outside the gene matches: 3. The CDR3 sequence: CASSLASGASYNEQFF. DNA of the CDR3: TGCGCCAGCAGCTTGGCCAGCGGGGCCTCCTACAATGAGCAGTTCTTC.

The rearrangement joins TRBV5-6 to TRBJ2-7; D call uncertain. Looked up from germline, CDR1 is SGHDT and CDR2 is YYEEEE. This CDR3 is built from 11 residues. The V and J ends lost 3 bases and 5 bases respectively, with 6 bases between them. CDR3 DNA: TGTGCCAGCAGCTCGTCCGACGAGCAGTACTTC. Encoded protein: CASSSSDEQYF. Looking up the rest from reference TRBV5-6 and TRBJ2-7 gives the full variable domain: DAGVTQSPTHLIKTRGQQVTLRCSPKSGHDTVSWYQQALGQGPQFIFQYYEEEERQRGNFPDRFSGHQFPNYSSELNVNALLLGDSALYLCASSSSDEQYFGPGTRLTVT.

This rearrangement joins TRBV7-2 to TRBJ1-3; D is ambiguous. The germline V gene encodes CDR1 SGHTA and CDR2 FQGNSA. The CDR3 spans 17 residues. Trimming cost V 1 base and J 0 bases, with 13 bases left between them. The CDR3 DNA reads as TGTGCCAGCAGCTTAGTATCGACTTGCTGCTCTGGAAACACCATATATTTT. Encoded protein: CASSLVSTCCSGNTIYF.

The rearrangement joins TRBV18 to TRBJ2-7, with D possibly TRBD1 on 5 matching bases. The CDR3 runs to 13 residues. The V end lost 2 bases, the J end lost 7 bases, and 12 bases lay between the germline ends. Germline assignment: CDR1 KGHSH and CDR2 LQKENI. This CDR3 reads CASSPGHRQEQYF. In DNA form, the CDR3 reads TGTGCCAGCTCACCAGGGCACAGGCAAGAGCAGTACTTC.

V usage is TRBV29-1 and J usage is TRBJ2-7, with 9 bases matching TRBD1. Germline V CDR1 and CDR2: SQVTM, ANQGSEA. This CDR3 has 11 residues. V was pared by 4 bases and J by 6 bases, with 1 base of the junction left unmatched. CDR3 protein: CSVGTGVEQYF. DNA for the CDR3: TGCAGCGTTGGGACAGGGGTCGAGCAGTACTTC.

The chain uses TRBV2 and TRBJ2-3; possible D gene TRBD1, 5 bases. Germline V CDR1 and CDR2: SNHLY, FYNNEI. V was cut by 4 bases and J by 5 bases, with 13 bases left in between. The CDR3 spans 14 residues. The CDR3 nucleotides are TGTGCCAGCAGTGTGGACCAGGGCCGAGATACGCAGTATTTT. It translates to CASSVDQGRDTQYF.

The rearrangement links TRBV19 to TRBJ2-3, with D uncertain. The germline CDR1 and CDR2 sequences are LNHDA and SQIVND (reference sequence). V lost 4 bases and J lost 2, with 13 bases in between. This CDR3 region has 15 residues. The CDR3 region has the DNA TGTGCCAGTAGTACCAGAGCGCGTTCCACAGATACGCAGTATTTT. It codes for CASSTRARSTDTQYF.

V usage is TRBV3-1 (or the pseudogene TRBV3-2) and J usage is TRBJ1-5; D may be TRBD1 (5 bases). Per the germline V gene, CDR1 is LGHDT and CDR2 is YNNKEL (reference sequence). This CDR3 has 13 amino acids. V lost 6 bases and J lost 5, with 11 bases in between. The CDR3 region is CASSPTGDQPQHF. For the CDR3, the DNA is TGTGCCAGCAGTCCAACAGGAGATCAGCCCCAGCATTTT.

This clone is a singleton in its sample. CDR3 nucleotide sequence: TGTGCCACCAGTGATACCCCGGGACAGAGAGACCAAGAGACCCAGTACTTC. Its protein product is CATSDTPGQRDQETQYF. The J gene is TRBJ2-5, the V gene TRBV24-1; TRBD1 matches at 7 bases. The CDR3 is 17 residues long. From germline, CDR1 is KGHDR and CDR2 SFDVKD. Unmatched junction bases numbered 9, after V lost 3 bases and J lost 0 bases.

This clone has just one count. V and J are TRBV12-3 or TRBV12-4 and TRBJ1-2; D is perhaps TRBD1 (5 bases). The CDR3 contains 13 residues. Trimming stripped 7 bases from V and 7 bases from J, with 16 bases between. CDR3 bases: TGTGCCAGCACCATTGGGTGGGGGGGTGGCTACACCTTC. The encoded protein is CASTIGWGGGYTF.

This clone was recorded once. The chain has TRBV9 and TRBJ1-5; 9 bases agree with TRBD1. The CDR3 has 15 amino acids. Germline V gene data show CDR1 as SGDLS and CDR2 as YYNGEE. V lost 3 bases, J lost 5 bases, and 6 bases stayed unmatched. For the CDR3, the DNA is TGTGCCAGCAGCGCGGGACAGGGTACAGATCAGCCCCAGCATTTT. Protein product: CASSAGQGTDQPQHF.

This rearrangement joins TRBV7-8 to TRBJ1-2; possibly TRBD1 for D (5 bases). Deletions cut 5 bases from V and 4 bases from J, with 11 bases between. Germline V gives CDR1 SGHVS, CDR2 FQNEAQ. This CDR3 is built from 13 residues. CDR3 DNA: TGTGCCAGCAGCCTCAGGGTATCCTATGGCTACACCTTC. Translating gives CASSLRVSYGYTF. Complete variable domain (other parts from reference TRBV7-8 and TRBJ1-2): GAGVSQSPRYKVAKRGQDVALRCDPISGHVSLFWYQQALGQGPEFLTYFQNEAQLDKSGLPSDRFFAERPEGSVSTLKIQRTQQEDSAVYLCASSLRVSYGYTFGSGTRLTVV.

J is TRBJ2-1 and V is TRBV2, with a weak D call TRBD1 (6 bases). CDR1 and CDR2 (germline): SNHLY, FYNNEI. Trimming took 4 bases from V and 8 from J, leaving 9 bases between them. The CDR3 consists of 12 residues. CDR3 DNA sequence: TGTGCCAGCAGTGTCAGGGGCTATGAGCAGTTCTTC. As protein: CASSVRGYEQFF.

This clone has only a few counts. The chain employs TRBV6-2 or TRBV6-3 and TRBJ1-5, with D maybe TRBD1 (5 bases). The CDR3 has 16 amino acids. The V and J ends lost 5 bases and 0 bases respectively, with 14 bases between them. Germline CDR1 reads MNHEY; CDR2 reads SVGEGT. CDR3 DNA sequence: TGTGCCAGCAGTACACGGAACAGGATTAGCAATCAGCCCCAGCATTTT. This gives the protein CASSTRNRISNQPQHF.